These 27 T cell receptor beta chains were sequenced from one sample in a study of blood T cells in healthy people across ages. Together with a sample-barcoded 5' primer, a J-beta primer mix was included in a second PCR lasting roughly 6 to 12 cycles. TCRdb reanalysed the 5' RACE reads using MiXCR and keeps one entry per CDR3 protein. The sample holds hundreds of thousands of distinct CDR3 sequences, 36% seen once. The material sequenced was blood. The origin of the receptors is a young man in good health.

This chain joins TRBV9 and TRBJ2-7, with D possibly being TRBD2 (6 bases). This CDR3 has 16 amino acids. V was trimmed by 0 bases and J by 0 bases, leaving 13 bases between them. Germline V gene lookup returns CDR1 SGDLS and CDR2 YYNGEE. The CDR3 spells CASSVGGDSSSYEQYF. Here the CDR3 DNA reads TGTGCCAGCAGCGTAGGGGGGGACTCTAGCTCCTACGAGCAGTACTTC.

The sample holds one count of this clonotype. J is TRBJ2-7 and V is TRBV29-1, with TRBD2 as a possible D gene (6 bases). The J call may not be correct, given that the DNA end is closer to TRBJ2-5. Germline-derived CDR1 and CDR2 are SQVTM and ANQGSEA. The CDR3 sequence is 14 residues long. Here the CDR3 reads CSGKASVRSETQYF. The CDR3 DNA sequence: TGCAGCGGGAAGGCTAGCGTCCGATCGGAGACCCAGTACTTC.

The V gene is TRBV29-1, the J gene TRBJ2-7, with 13 nucleotides matching TRBD2. The V gene's germline CDR1 is SQVTM and CDR2 ANQGSEA. The CDR3 runs 16 residues. Trimming cost V 6 bases and J 0 bases; bases outside gene matches: 8. The CDR3 DNA is TGCAGCGTGGCCGGGACTAGCGGGATACGCTCCTACGAGCAGTACTTC. Encoded protein: CSVAGTSGIRSYEQYF.

This clonotype has more than one count but fewer than ten. The chain links TRBV20-1 to TRBJ2-5; 9 bases fit TRBD2. The V gene's germline CDR1 is DFQATT and CDR2 SNEGSKA (reference sequence). V was pared by 2 bases and J by 5 bases, with 9 bases of the junction left unmatched. The CDR3 loop spans 15 amino acids. CDR3 in amino acids: CSARYVAGGVETQYF. In DNA form, the CDR3 reads TGCAGTGCTAGATATGTGGCGGGGGGGGTGGAGACCCAGTACTTC.

The CDR3 reads CASSASGDSYEQYF. DNA of the CDR3: TGCGCCAGCAGCGCCAGCGGGGATTCCTACGAGCAGTACTTC. The J gene is TRBJ2-7, the V gene TRBV5-1; 7 bases line up with TRBD2. CDR3 size: 14 residues. From germline, CDR1 is SGHRS and CDR2 YFSETQ. J lost 1 base, V lost 4 bases, and 5 bases had no gene match.

A few counts support this clonotype. The V and J genes are TRBV6-5 and TRBJ2-6; weak D call: TRBD1 (6 bases). The CDR3 consists of 15 residues. Germline V gene sequence: CDR1 MNHEY, CDR2 SVGAGI. V was pared by 9 bases and J by 0 bases, with 12 bases between. CDR3 region: CASGNRVSGANVLTF. CDR3 bases: TGTGCCAGTGGAAACAGGGTCTCTGGGGCCAACGTCCTGACTTTC.

The V gene is TRBV9, the J gene TRBJ2-5; weak D call: TRBD1 (6 bases). CDR1 is SGDLS, CDR2 YYNGEE, per germline. Trimming shortened V by 8 bases and J by 12 bases, and 11 bases separated the two germline ends. The CDR3 length is 9 residues. CDR3 amino acids: CASGTPEYF. In DNA, the CDR3 is TGTGCCAGTGGGACACCAGAGTACTTC.

CDR3 nucleotide sequence: TGTGCCAGCAGCCCTCCGACAGGTCCCTACGAGCAGTACTTC. This sequence encodes CASSPPTGPYEQYF. The V call is TRBV16, the J call TRBJ2-7, with D possibly TRBD1 on 6 matching bases. Trimming stripped 4 bases from V and 2 bases from J, with 12 bases between. CDR1 is KGHSY and CDR2 is FQNENV in the germline V gene. The CDR3 loop spans 14 amino acids.

This clonotype was seen a single time. The genes are TRBV9 and TRBJ2-1; 8 positions agree with TRBD2. The CDR3 runs 15 residues. Germline CDR1 SGDLS, CDR2 YYNGEE. V lost 0 bases to trimming and J lost 7 bases; unmatched junction nucleotides: 6. The DNA of the CDR3 is TGTGCCAGCAGCGTAGGAGGCGGGGGGCATAATGAGCAGTTCTTC. This translates into CASSVGGGGHNEQFF.

This clonotype was recorded a few times. DNA of the CDR3: TGCGCCAGCAGCTCTAGCGGGGGCCATGAGCAGTACTTC. Protein: CASSSSGGHEQYF. The rearrangement links TRBV5-1 to TRBJ2-7, with 10 bases fitting TRBD2. The V segment lost 3 bases and the J segment 7 bases; nucleotides outside the gene matches: 4. CDR1 is SGHRS, CDR2 YFSETQ, per germline. The CDR3 has 13 amino acids.

This clonotype has more than one count but fewer than ten. The chain's CDR3 is CASSAGLRTEAFF. In nucleotides, the CDR3 is TGTGCCAGCAGCGCCGGCCTACGCACTGAAGCTTTCTTT. J is TRBJ1-1 and V is TRBV7-2; D gene unclear. The germline V gene encodes CDR1 SGHTA and CDR2 FQGNSA. The CDR3 consists of 13 residues. V lost 5 bases and J 4 bases, leaving 11 bases between the germline ends.

Note on this clonotype: This may be a read error: a much more frequent sequence differs by one nucleotide. The chain joins TRBV6-6 to TRBJ2-7, with a weak D call TRBD2 (5 bases). V was cut by 0 bases and J by 12 bases, with 24 bases left in between. Germline lookup yields CDR1 MNHNY and CDR2 SVGAGI (reference sequence). The CDR3 is 16 residues long. The CDR3 here is CASSYSSGTYEKTRYF. CDR3 bases: TGTGCCAGCAGTTACTCCTCGGGAACCTACGAAAAGACCCGGTACTTC.

The chain is built from TRBV11-2 and TRBJ2-1; 12 bases fit TRBD1. The trim removed 5 bases at V and 5 bases at J, leaving 4 bases unmatched. This CDR3 is 15 amino acids long. Germline CDR1 SGHAT, CDR2 FQNNGV. The CDR3 region has the DNA TGTGCCAGCAGCCCCGGGACAGGGGGCAACAATGAGCAGTTCTTC. Amino acids: CASSPGTGGNNEQFF. Filled out from reference TRBV11-2 and TRBJ2-1, the complete variable domain reads EAGVAQSPRYKIIEKRQSVAFWCNPISGHATLYWYQQILGQGPKLLIQFQNNGVVDDSQLPKDRFSAERLKGVDSTLKIQPAKLEDSAVYLCASSPGTGGNNEQFFGPGTRLTVL.

The sample holds a few counts of this clonotype. The chain links TRBV20-1 to TRBJ1-1, with a possible D match to TRBD1 (6 bases). The CDR3 spans 12 residues. The V end lost 2 bases, the J end lost 8 bases, and 12 bases lay between the germline ends. In germline, CDR1 is DFQATT, CDR2 SNEGSKA (reference sequence). Written as DNA, the CDR3 is TGCAGTGCTAGAAAGGGACAACTGGAAGCTTTCTTT. Amino acid sequence: CSARKGQLEAFF.

This clonotype appeared a few times. The CDR3 DNA follows: TGCAGTGCTAGTTGGGACAGGGGGCTCAATGAGCAGTACTTC. Its translation is CSASWDRGLNEQYF. V usage is TRBV20-1 and J usage is TRBJ2-5; TRBD1 agrees at 12 bases. Trimming cost V 3 bases and J 11 bases; bases outside gene matches: 10. The CDR3 is 14 amino acids. The germline V gene encodes CDR1 DFQATT and CDR2 SNEGSKA (reference sequence).

This clonotype occurred many times. V is TRBV28 and J is TRBJ1-2; tentatively, D is TRBD1 (5 bases). Germline V lookup: CDR1 MDHEN, CDR2 SYDVKM. V was shortened by 1 base and J by 3 bases, with 9 bases between the two germline ends. The CDR3 runs 14 residues. Written as DNA, the CDR3 is TGTGCCAGCAGTTTATTAGGGGCTGACTATGGCTACACCTTC. Protein sequence: CASSLLGADYGYTF.

A note on this clonotype: This could be a read error, since a much larger clone is one nucleotide away. V usage is TRBV2 and J usage is TRBJ2-3; possibly TRBD1 for D (6 bases). The CDR3 is 15 amino acids. Germline CDR1 is SNHLY and CDR2 is FYNNEI. The CDR3 protein is CAGSPWTDSTDTQYF. CDR3 sequence (DNA): TGTGCCGGCAGTCCCTGGACAGATAGCACAGATACGCAGTATTTT.

As to this clonotype: It may be a read error: a sequence one base away is much more abundant. The chain couples TRBV20-1 to TRBJ2-7; D is perhaps TRBD2 (5 bases). From germline, CDR1 is DFQATT and CDR2 SNEGSKA (reference sequence). The V gene lost 1 base and the J gene lost 2 bases, with 15 bases spanning the gap. CDR3 size: 15 residues. The CDR3 here is CSARGRFIPTYEQYF. The CDR3 DNA sequence: TGCAGTGCTAGAGGGAGGTTCATCCCCACCTACGAGCAGTACTTC.

This rearrangement joins TRBV7-2 to TRBJ1-2, with D possibly matching TRBD1 (5 bases). This CDR3 has 13 residues. V was trimmed by 1 base and J by 10 bases, leaving 13 bases between them. Germline V gene lookup returns CDR1 SGHTA and CDR2 FQGNSA. DNA for the CDR3: TGTGCCAGCAGCTTAGAGGGACTTCGGGACTACACCTTC. Amino acids: CASSLEGLRDYTF. Full variable domain (remainder filled in from reference TRBV7-2 and TRBJ1-2): GAGVSQSPSNKVTEKGKDVELRCDPISGHTALYWYRQSLGQGLEFLIYFQGNSAPDKSGLPSDRFSAERTGGSVSTLTIQRTQQEDSAVYLCASSLEGLRDYTFGSGTRLTVV.

Points on this clonotype: Possible read error: a much larger clone is one base away. This rearrangement joins TRBV6-2 or TRBV6-3 to TRBJ2-5; no definite D call. The CDR3 is made up of 14 amino acids. Germline V CDR1 and CDR2: MNHEY, SVGEGT. The CDR3 region is CASNGRVPQEAQYF. The CDR3 DNA follows: TGTGCCAGCAATGGACGGGTACCTCAAGAGGCCCAGTACTTC.

This clonotype showed up just a few times. J is TRBJ2-1 and V is TRBV4-2; 11 positions agree with TRBD2. The junction had 6 bases not matched to a gene; V was cut back by 0 bases and J by 5 bases. This CDR3 is 17 amino acids long. The V gene's germline CDR1 is LGHNA and CDR2 YNFKEQ. The CDR3 coding sequence is TGTGCCAGCAGCCAAGAAGGCTCTAGCGGGGGGAACAATGAGCAGTTCTTC. Translating gives CASSQEGSSGGNNEQFF.

This chain links TRBV27 with TRBJ1-4; 9 positions match TRBD1. Per germline, CDR1 MNHEY and CDR2 SMNVEV (reference sequence). V was clipped by 8 bases and J by 9 bases; unmatched bases: 7. The CDR3 spans 13 residues. The CDR3, as DNA: TGTGCCAGCGAGGACAGGGGCTCGCAAAAACTGTTTTTT. This translates into CASEDRGSQKLFF.

The chain employs TRBV5-1 and TRBJ2-1, with unresolved D. V lost 0 bases to trimming and J lost 5 bases, with 6 bases between them. The germline V gene encodes CDR1 SGHRS and CDR2 YFSETQ. The CDR3 extends over 13 amino acids. The CDR3 is CASSLAQDNEQFF. The CDR3 coding sequence is TGCGCCAGCAGCTTGGCCCAGGACAATGAGCAGTTCTTC.

This clonotype came up many times. The chain employs TRBV7-2 and TRBJ2-1; D unclear. V was clipped by 1 base and J by 8 bases, with 0 bases between them. This CDR3 comprises 10 residues. The germline gives CDR1 SGHTA, CDR2 FQGNSA. The DNA for the CDR3 is TGTGCCAGCAGCTTAGATGAGCAGTTCTTC. Its translation: CASSLDEQFF.

This clonotype showed up just a few times. J is TRBJ2-5 and V is TRBV5-1; possible D gene TRBD2, 6 bases. From germline, CDR1 is SGHRS and CDR2 YFSETQ. This CDR3 spans 15 amino acids. Trimming removed 4 bases from V and 5 bases from J, with 18 bases in between. CDR3 sequence reads: CASSLASLAGETQYF. As DNA, the CDR3 is TGCGCCAGCAGCCTGGCATCGCTGGCGGGGGAGACCCAGTACTTC.

As for this clonotype: Sequence at one end of the junction differs from germline and may be a read error. The chain links TRBV15 to TRBJ1-1; D call uncertain. Germline V gene lookup returns CDR1 LNHNV and CDR2 YYDKDF (reference sequence). This CDR3 contains 13 residues. CDR3 DNA sequence: TGTGACACCAGCAGAGACTGGTGGACTGAAGCTTTCTTT. Its protein product is CDTSRDWWTEAFF.

The J gene is TRBJ2-7, the V gene TRBV25-1; D ambiguous. The length of the CDR3 is 15 residues. Germline V gene data show CDR1 as MGHDK and CDR2 as SYGVNS. V was pared by 0 bases and J by 3 bases, with 12 bases between. Written as DNA, the CDR3 is TGTGCCAGCAGTGAATATCCATATTCCCTCTACGAGCAGTACTTC. Translated, it gives CASSEYPYSLYEQYF.